This TCR beta chain derives from a study of beta chain features in type 1 diabetes. Whole-study findings and limits: A pattern of fewer insertions and more deletions at VDJ junctions was seen in type 1 diabetes patients.

There was one heparinised blood draw per donor, averaging roughly 110 mL. Reverse transcribing all isolated RNA meant expressed TCRB transcripts were sequenced. Data came from immunoSEQ multiplex PCR; TCRdb stores just in-frame clones and leaves some out. This sample yields 250,000 to 350,000 clones, of which around 13% are seen a single time; roughly 6.7% belongs to the top ten. This CDR3 region has 16 residues. Per germline, CDR1 SGHDT and CDR2 YYEEEE. V was pared by 0 bases and J by 3 bases, with 16 bases between. In this sample, this clone turned up a few times. Antigen: not known. Input material: central memory CD4+ T cells from blood. This rearrangement joins TRBV5-6 to TRBJ2-7, with TRBD1 as a possible D gene (5 bases). The source is a man in his thirties or forties in good health. In DNA, the CDR3 is TGTGCCAGCAGCTTGGTTCCCTTAGTGGGGCACTACGAGCAGTACTTC. This encodes CASSLVPLVGHYEQYF.